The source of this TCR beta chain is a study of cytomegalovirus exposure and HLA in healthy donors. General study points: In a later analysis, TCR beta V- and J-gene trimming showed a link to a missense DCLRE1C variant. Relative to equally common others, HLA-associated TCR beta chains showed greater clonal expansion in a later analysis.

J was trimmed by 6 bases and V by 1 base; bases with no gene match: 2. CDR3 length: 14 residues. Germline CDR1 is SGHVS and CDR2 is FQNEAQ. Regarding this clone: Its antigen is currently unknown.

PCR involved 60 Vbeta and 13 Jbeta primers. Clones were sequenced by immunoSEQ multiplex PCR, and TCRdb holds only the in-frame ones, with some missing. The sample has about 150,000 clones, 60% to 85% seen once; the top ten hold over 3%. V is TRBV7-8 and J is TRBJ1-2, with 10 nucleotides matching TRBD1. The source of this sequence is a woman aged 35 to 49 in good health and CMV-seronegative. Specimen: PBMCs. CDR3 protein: CASSLGGQGDGYTF. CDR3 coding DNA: TGTGCCAGCAGCTTAGGTGGACAGGGGGATGGCTACACCTTC.